The 28 T cell receptor beta chains reported below all come from one sample, sequenced in a study of cytomegalovirus exposure and HLA in healthy donors. The PCR employed 60 Vbeta primers together with 13 Jbeta primers. The protocol was immunoSEQ multiplex PCR, while the TCRdb copy is restricted to in-frame clones and leaves out a portion. The sample has about 140,000 clones, 75% to 90% seen once. Input material: PBMCs. Receptor source: a female donor in good health and CMV-seronegative.

The chain has TRBV11-2 and TRBJ2-5; D not certain. The J call may not be correct, given that the DNA end is closer to TRBJ2-7. Germline assignment: CDR1 SGHAT and CDR2 FQNNGV. The CDR3 extends over 15 amino acids. The CDR3 DNA reads TGTGCCAGCAGCTTAGATCATGGGCCCGCCTACGAGCAGTACTTC. Translation gives CASSLDHGPAYEQYF.

The CDR3 nucleotides read TGTGCCAGCAGTGAATACGGCACAGACTACGAGCAGTACTTC. The encoded protein is CASSEYGTDYEQYF. The chain has TRBV6-1 and TRBJ2-5, with D unresolved. The J call is in doubt because the DNA end fits TRBJ2-7 better. Germline V gene sequence: CDR1 MNHNS, CDR2 SASEGT. The CDR3 has 14 residues.

The chain uses TRBV14 and TRBJ1-1; 7 bases are a match to TRBD1. V lost 1 base to trimming and J lost 5 bases; unmatched junction nucleotides: 16. Germline assignment: CDR1 SGHDN and CDR2 FVKESK. The CDR3 has 18 amino acids. The CDR3 loop is CASSQGGALQGLRTEAFF. In DNA form, the CDR3 reads TGTGCCAGCAGCCAAGGGGGGGCCTTACAGGGGCTTCGGACTGAAGCTTTCTTT.

The chain couples TRBV7-2 to TRBJ2-7; D is uncertain. This CDR3 is 12 amino acids long. The V and J ends lost 7 bases and 0 bases respectively, with 7 bases between them. Germline values: CDR1 SGHTA, CDR2 FQGNSA. CDR3 nucleotides: TGTGCCAGCACCTCGAGCTCCTACGAGCAGTACTTC. Amino acid sequence: CASTSSSYEQYF. Full variable domain (missing parts from reference TRBV7-2 and TRBJ2-7): GAGVSQSPSNKVTEKGKDVELRCDPISGHTALYWYRQSLGQGLEFLIYFQGNSAPDKSGLPSDRFSAERTGGSVSTLTIQRTQQEDSAVYLCASTSSSYEQYFGPGTRLTVT.

The chain links TRBV7-9 to TRBJ1-1; weak D call: TRBD1 (6 bases). V lost 6 bases and J lost 3, with 17 bases in between. The CDR3 covers 15 residues. Per germline, CDR1 SEHNR and CDR2 FQNEAQ (reference sequence). CDR3 sequence: CASRSSGVGDTEAFF. The CDR3 coding sequence is TGTGCCAGCAGATCTTCAGGGGTAGGGGACACTGAAGCTTTCTTT. Full variable domain (rest looked up from reference TRBV7-9 and TRBJ1-1): DTGVSQNPRHKITKRGQNVTFRCDPISEHNRLYWYRQTLGQGPEFLTYFQNEAQLEKSRLLSDRFSAERPKGSFSTLEIQRTEQGDSAMYLCASRSSGVGDTEAFFGQGTRLTVV.

With respect to this clone: The sample has other DNA sequences that encode this CDR3 too. V and J are TRBV19 and TRBJ2-7; 8 bases align to TRBD2. Looked up from germline, CDR1 is LNHDA and CDR2 is SQIVND (reference sequence). The CDR3 runs to 14 residues. J gave up 3 bases and V 2 bases, and 3 bases lay outside the gene matches. DNA of the CDR3: TGTGCCAGTAGTATAACAAGCGGGAGCTACGAGCAGTACTTC. Its translation is CASSITSGSYEQYF.

The rearrangement joins TRBV5-1 to TRBJ2-3; 12 bases map to TRBD2. Germline values: CDR1 SGHRS, CDR2 YFSETQ. Trimming cost V 4 bases and J 0 bases; bases outside gene matches: 12. The CDR3 runs 19 residues. CDR3 nucleotide sequence: TGCGCCAGCAGCCCTTTGACTAGCGGGAGCGCTGATAGCACAGATACGCAGTATTTT. Its protein product is CASSPLTSGSADSTDTQYF.

The chain couples TRBV19 to TRBJ2-1; TRBD2 aligns across 11 bases. CDR3 size: 16 residues. The germline CDR1 and CDR2 sequences are LNHDA and SQIVND (reference sequence). V lost 0 bases and J lost 7; bases outside the gene matches: 5. This CDR3 is CASSIDIAGGPNEQFF. The CDR3 DNA follows: TGTGCCAGTAGTATAGATATAGCGGGAGGGCCAAATGAGCAGTTCTTC.

This chain links TRBV7-6 with TRBJ1-1; D is undetermined. CDR1 is SGHVS and CDR2 is FNYEAQ in the germline V gene. With 1 base removed from V and 1 base from J, the gap between germline ends came to 19 bases. The CDR3 is made up of 18 amino acids. The CDR3 is CASSLDPPGNLGNTEAFF. The CDR3 DNA reads TGTGCCAGCAGCTTAGACCCCCCGGGGAATTTAGGGAACACTGAAGCTTTCTTT.

This chain links TRBV7-9 with TRBJ1-1; TRBD1 aligns across 8 bases. The V gene's germline CDR1 is SEHNR and CDR2 FQNEAQ (reference sequence). J was trimmed by 4 bases and V by 1 base; bases with no gene match: 14. The CDR3 consists of 18 residues. The CDR3 sequence: CASSLVPSTTGDLTEAFF. CDR3 nucleotides: TGTGCCAGCAGCTTAGTCCCCTCCACGACAGGGGACCTCACTGAAGCTTTCTTT.

V and J are TRBV6-1 and TRBJ1-1; D is undetermined. CDR1 MNHNS and CDR2 SASEGT come from the germline V gene. The length of the CDR3 is 14 residues. The V end was cut by 3 bases, the J end by 5 bases, with 13 bases between. CDR3 nucleotides: TGTGCCAGCAGTGAGACACTTGAGATAACTGAAGCTTTCTTT. Translation gives CASSETLEITEAFF.

The DNA for the CDR3 is TGTGCCAGCAGCTTAGAGTCGGGACTCAATACCGGGGAGCTGTTTTTT. This gives the protein CASSLESGLNTGELFF. V is TRBV7-9 and J is TRBJ2-2, with a weak D call TRBD2 (6 bases). V was shortened by 1 base and J by 5 bases, with 14 bases between the two germline ends. This CDR3 has 16 amino acids. Per germline, CDR1 SEHNR and CDR2 FQNEAQ (reference sequence).

The chain uses TRBV19 and TRBJ2-2; 9 positions match TRBD2. CDR3 length: 14 residues. Germline CDR1 LNHDA, CDR2 SQIVND (reference sequence). Losses at the gene ends were 8 bases for V and 4 bases for J; bases not matched to a gene: 5. The CDR3 sequence: CASHLAGFTGELFF. The CDR3 DNA sequence: TGTGCCAGTCATCTAGCGGGGTTCACCGGGGAGCTGTTTTTT. Filled out from reference TRBV19 and TRBJ2-2, the complete variable domain reads DGGITQSPKYLFRKEGQNVTLSCEQNLNHDAMYWYRQDPGQGLRLIYYSQIVNDFQKGDIAEGYSVSREKKESFPLTVTSAQKNPTAFYLCASHLAGFTGELFFGEGSRLTVL.

The chain combines TRBV11-2 with TRBJ1-1, with 7 bases matching TRBD1. Losses at the gene ends were 5 bases for V and 2 bases for J; bases not matched to a gene: 5. The CDR3 has 14 residues. Germline V gene sequence: CDR1 SGHAT, CDR2 FQNNGV. The DNA for the CDR3 is TGTGCCAGCAGCCCCCGGGACAGCAACACTGAAGCTTTCTTT. Translating it yields CASSPRDSNTEAFF.

V and J are TRBV6-5 and TRBJ2-7; D is possibly TRBD1 (5 bases). The V gene lost 0 bases and the J gene lost 3 bases, with 9 bases spanning the gap. This CDR3 is 14 amino acids long. CDR1 is MNHEY, CDR2 SVGAGI, per germline. The CDR3 loop is CASSYSGQGYEQYF. CDR3 bases: TGTGCCAGCAGTTACTCGGGGCAGGGCTACGAGCAGTACTTC.

This chain links TRBV19 with TRBJ2-2, with no clear D. V lost 3 bases and J lost 2, with 7 bases in between. The CDR3 loop spans 14 amino acids. Germline V gives CDR1 LNHDA, CDR2 SQIVND (reference sequence). The CDR3 spells CASSIRGNTGELFF. CDR3 DNA: TGTGCCAGTAGTATTAGAGGTAACACCGGGGAGCTGTTTTTT.

The chain joins TRBV10-3 to TRBJ2-2, with 11 positions matching TRBD2. The length of the CDR3 is 16 residues. With 2 bases clipped from V and 5 bases from J, the junction kept 4 bases outside the gene matches. Germline lookup yields CDR1 ENHRY and CDR2 SYGVKD. DNA for the CDR3: TGTGCCATCAGTGAGCGCCTAGCGGGAGGAACCGGGGAGCTGTTTTTT. It yields the protein CAISERLAGGTGELFF.

The chain employs TRBV30 and TRBJ1-4; TRBD1 agrees at 9 bases. Per the germline V gene, CDR1 is GTSNPN and CDR2 is SVGIG (reference sequence). CDR3 length equals 17 residues. CDR3 loop: CDCHLPGQGSSKEKLFF. For the CDR3, the DNA is TGTGACTGTCATCTTCCGGGACAGGGAAGCAGTAAGGAAAAACTGTTTTTT.

As for this clone: The junction departs from the called germline gene at one end, perhaps through a read error. Other DNA sequences in the same sample also yield this CDR3. The chain employs TRBV29-1 and TRBJ1-1; D gene unclear. CDR3 length: 13 amino acids. Germline V lookup: CDR1 SQVTM, CDR2 ANQGSEA. CDR3 nucleotides: TGCAGCGTTGAGGGCACCCCGAACACTGAGGCTTTCTTT. Its translation: CSVEGTPNTEAFF.

V usage is TRBV2 and J usage is TRBJ2-1; D possibly corresponds to TRBD2 (6 bases). This CDR3 spans 15 amino acids. V lost 2 bases, J lost 3 bases, and 11 bases lay in between. Germline V gene sequence: CDR1 SNHLY, CDR2 FYNNEI. The CDR3 DNA reads as TGTGCCAGCAGTGAAAGACTAGATAACTACAATGAGCAGTTCTTC. This translates into CASSERLDNYNEQFF.

The chain joins TRBV27 to TRBJ2-1, with 8 nucleotides matching TRBD2. The V and J ends lost 5 bases and 7 bases, in that order; junction bases with no gene match: 10. The CDR3 extends over 15 amino acids. Germline-derived CDR1 and CDR2 are MNHEY and SMNVEV (reference sequence). The CDR3 region is CASSPSSGGLNEQFF. The CDR3 coding sequence is TGTGCCAGCAGTCCCTCAAGCGGGGGTTTAAATGAGCAGTTCTTC.

V is TRBV7-9 and J is TRBJ1-1; D might be TRBD1 (5 bases). V was clipped by 3 bases and J by 1 base, with 12 bases between them. This CDR3 has 15 residues. In germline, CDR1 is SEHNR, CDR2 FQNEAQ (reference sequence). The CDR3 DNA follows: TGTGCCAGCAGCTTGGGCGGGGCCGGGAACACTGAAGCTTTCTTT. Its protein is CASSLGGAGNTEAFF.

The V call is TRBV27, the J call TRBJ1-2; the D gene is possibly TRBD1 (5 bases). Per germline, CDR1 MNHEY and CDR2 SMNVEV (reference sequence). Trimming shortened V by 5 bases and J by 8 bases, and 18 bases separated the two germline ends. The CDR3 loop spans 14 amino acids. The CDR3 DNA follows: TGTGCCAGCAGTCCCATGGCGGGGCGCGAAGGCTACACCTTC. Its translation: CASSPMAGREGYTF.

This rearrangement joins TRBV19 to TRBJ2-7, with D maybe TRBD1 (7 bases). This CDR3 comprises 15 residues. CDR1 LNHDA and CDR2 SQIVND come from the germline V gene (reference sequence). V dropped 1 base and J dropped 2 bases, with 12 bases sitting between them. CDR3 sequence reads: CASSIGAGGTYEQYF. The CDR3 DNA is TGTGCCAGTAGTATAGGGGCAGGGGGGACCTACGAGCAGTACTTC.

This chain links TRBV6-5 with TRBJ1-2; 9 nucleotides match TRBD1. The CDR3 runs 16 residues. Germline V lookup: CDR1 MNHEY, CDR2 SVGAGI. Trimming at V came to 0 bases and at J to 7 bases, leaving 9 bases not matched to a gene. The CDR3: CASSYSKTGGNIGYTF. In nucleotides, the CDR3 is TGTGCCAGCAGTTACTCGAAAACAGGGGGCAACATTGGCTACACCTTC.

The CDR3 loop is CASSEPLRGGYTF. In DNA form, the CDR3 reads TGTGCCAGCAGTGAACCCCTACGGGGTGGCTACACCTTC. The chain combines TRBV6-1 with TRBJ1-2; D is unclear. Germline-derived CDR1 and CDR2 are MNHNS and SASEGT. The CDR3 spans 13 residues. V shed 2 bases and J shed 7 bases, with 11 bases lying between them.

The V and J genes are TRBV14 and TRBJ2-5; the D gene is possibly TRBD2 (6 bases). This CDR3 spans 17 amino acids. Germline V gives CDR1 SGHDN, CDR2 FVKESK. With 1 base removed from V and 5 bases from J, the gap between germline ends came to 20 bases. This CDR3 is CASSQATSLSRRETQYF. The CDR3 nucleotides read TGTGCCAGCAGCCAAGCGACTAGTCTTTCTAGACGCGAGACCCAGTACTTC.

The V gene is TRBV15, the J gene TRBJ1-4; D remains ambiguous. Germline lookup yields CDR1 LNHNV and CDR2 YYDKDF (reference sequence). CDR3 length equals 16 residues. With 1 base removed from V and 8 bases from J, the gap between germline ends came to 17 bases. CDR3 protein: CATSRGRGIVREKLFF. The DNA of the CDR3 is TGTGCCACCAGCAGAGGACGCGGGATCGTGCGGGAAAAACTGTTTTTT.